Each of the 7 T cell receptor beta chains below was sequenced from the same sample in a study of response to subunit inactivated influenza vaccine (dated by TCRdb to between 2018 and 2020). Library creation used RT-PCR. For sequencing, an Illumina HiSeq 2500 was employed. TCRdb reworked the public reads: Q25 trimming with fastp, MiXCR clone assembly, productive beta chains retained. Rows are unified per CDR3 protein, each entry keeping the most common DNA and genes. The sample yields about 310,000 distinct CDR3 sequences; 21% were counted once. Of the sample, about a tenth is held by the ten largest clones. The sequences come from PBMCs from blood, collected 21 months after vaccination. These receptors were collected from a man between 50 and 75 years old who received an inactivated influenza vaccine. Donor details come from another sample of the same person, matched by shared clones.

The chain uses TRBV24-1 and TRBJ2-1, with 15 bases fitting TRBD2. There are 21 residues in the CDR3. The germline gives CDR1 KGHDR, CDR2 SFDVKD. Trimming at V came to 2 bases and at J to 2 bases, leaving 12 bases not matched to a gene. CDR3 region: CATSDSPGLAGGNLPYNEQFF. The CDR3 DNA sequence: TGTGCCACCAGTGATTCCCCGGGACTAGCGGGGGGTAACCTTCCCTACAATGAGCAGTTCTTC.

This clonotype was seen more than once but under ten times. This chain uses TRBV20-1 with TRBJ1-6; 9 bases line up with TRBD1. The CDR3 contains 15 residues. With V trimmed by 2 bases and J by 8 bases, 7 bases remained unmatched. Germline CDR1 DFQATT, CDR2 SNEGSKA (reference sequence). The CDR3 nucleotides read TGCAGTGCTAGAAAACAGGGGGCAAAGGATTCACCCCTCCACTTT. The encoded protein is CSARKQGAKDSPLHF.

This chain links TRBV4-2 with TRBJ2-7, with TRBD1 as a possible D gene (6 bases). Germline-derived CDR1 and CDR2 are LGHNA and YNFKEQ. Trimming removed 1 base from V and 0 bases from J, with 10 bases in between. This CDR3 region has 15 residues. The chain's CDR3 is CASSQARDTSYEQYF. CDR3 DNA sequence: TGTGCCAGCAGCCAAGCCCGGGACACCTCCTACGAGCAGTACTTC.

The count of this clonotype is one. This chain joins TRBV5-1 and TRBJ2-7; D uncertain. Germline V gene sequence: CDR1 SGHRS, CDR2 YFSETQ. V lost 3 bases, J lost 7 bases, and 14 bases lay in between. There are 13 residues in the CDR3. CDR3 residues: CASSSPRLGEQYF. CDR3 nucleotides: TGCGCCAGCAGCTCGCCACGGTTGGGGGAGCAGTACTTC.

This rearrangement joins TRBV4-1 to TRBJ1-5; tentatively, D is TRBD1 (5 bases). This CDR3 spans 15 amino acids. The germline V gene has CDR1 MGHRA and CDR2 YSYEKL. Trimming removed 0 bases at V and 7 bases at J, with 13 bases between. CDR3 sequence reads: CASSQDPGTRQPQHF. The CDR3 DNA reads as TGCGCCAGCAGCCAAGATCCAGGGACGAGGCAGCCCCAGCATTTT.

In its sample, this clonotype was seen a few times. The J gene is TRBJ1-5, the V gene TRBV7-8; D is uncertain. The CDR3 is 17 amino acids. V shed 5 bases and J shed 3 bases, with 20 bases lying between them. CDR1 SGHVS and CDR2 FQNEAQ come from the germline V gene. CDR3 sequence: CASSPAPGNIYNQPQHF. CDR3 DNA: TGTGCCAGCAGCCCCGCTCCGGGGAACATATACAATCAGCCCCAGCATTTT. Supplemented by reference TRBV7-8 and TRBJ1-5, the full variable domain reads GAGVSQSPRYKVAKRGQDVALRCDPISGHVSLFWYQQALGQGPEFLTYFQNEAQLDKSGLPSDRFFAERPEGSVSTLKIQRTQQEDSAVYLCASSPAPGNIYNQPQHFGDGTRLSIL.

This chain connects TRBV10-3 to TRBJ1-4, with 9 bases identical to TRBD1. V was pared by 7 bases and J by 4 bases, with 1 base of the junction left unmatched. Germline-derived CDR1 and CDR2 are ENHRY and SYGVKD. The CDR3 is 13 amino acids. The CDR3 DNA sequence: TGTGCCATCAAGGGACAGGGTAATGAAAAACTGTTTTTT. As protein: CAIKGQGNEKLFF.